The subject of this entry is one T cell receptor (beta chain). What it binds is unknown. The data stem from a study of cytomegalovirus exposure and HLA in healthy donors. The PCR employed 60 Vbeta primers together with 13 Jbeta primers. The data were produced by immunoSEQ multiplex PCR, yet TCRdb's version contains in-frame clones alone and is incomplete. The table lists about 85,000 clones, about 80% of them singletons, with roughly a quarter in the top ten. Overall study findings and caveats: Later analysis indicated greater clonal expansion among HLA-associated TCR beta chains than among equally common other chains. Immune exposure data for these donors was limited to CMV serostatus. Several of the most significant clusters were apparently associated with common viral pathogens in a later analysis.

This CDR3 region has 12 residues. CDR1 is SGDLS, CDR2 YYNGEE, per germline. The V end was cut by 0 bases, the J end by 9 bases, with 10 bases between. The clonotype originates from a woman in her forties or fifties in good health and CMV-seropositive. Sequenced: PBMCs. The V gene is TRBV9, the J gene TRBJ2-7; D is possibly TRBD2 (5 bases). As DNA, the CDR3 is TGTGCCAGCAGCGTAGACCGGGGAAGGCAGTACTTC. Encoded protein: CASSVDRGRQYF.